The 21 T cell receptor beta chains reported below all come from one sample, sequenced in a study of cytomegalovirus exposure and HLA in healthy donors. The protocol was immunoSEQ multiplex PCR, while the TCRdb copy is restricted to in-frame clones and leaves out a portion. Here the sample spans 170,000 or so clones, 85% being singletons. The sequenced sample was PBMCs. The receptors originated from a young man in good health and CMV-seropositive.

The chain joins TRBV2 to TRBJ2-7; 7 bases align to TRBD2. Germline assignment: CDR1 SNHLY and CDR2 FYNNEI. The trim removed 11 bases at V and 5 bases at J, leaving 9 bases unmatched. This CDR3 region has 12 residues. CDR3 amino acids: CAGGVGTNEQYF. DNA for the CDR3: TGTGCCGGCGGGGTAGGGACTAACGAGCAGTACTTC.

Only a few counts were recorded for this clone. The rearrangement uses TRBV2 and TRBJ2-1; the match to TRBD1 covers 12 bases. This CDR3 is 13 amino acids long. CDR1 and CDR2 from the germline V gene are SNHLY and FYNNEI. V lost 8 bases, J lost 6 bases, and 2 bases stayed unmatched. The CDR3 DNA is TGTGCCAGCGGGGACAGGGGGCTCAATGAGCAGTTCTTC. Its protein is CASGDRGLNEQFF.

In DNA, the CDR3 is TGTGCCAGCAGGAACAGGGGGGAATCCTATGGCTACACCTTC. This encodes CASRNRGESYGYTF. This chain uses TRBV28 with TRBJ1-2; TRBD1 aligns across 8 bases. Germline trimming cut 6 bases from V and 4 bases from J; bases unmatched to any gene: 7. CDR3 length: 14 amino acids. Germline-derived CDR1 and CDR2 are MDHEN and SYDVKM.

This clone was recorded a few times. CDR3 sequence (DNA): TGTGCCTGGAGCGGACGGAGGGAAGGGGAGCTGTTTTTT. It encodes CAWSGRREGELFF. The chain employs TRBV30 and TRBJ2-2, with D tentatively TRBD2 (6 bases). CDR1 and CDR2 from the germline V gene are GTSNPN and SVGIG (reference sequence). V gave up 3 bases and J gave up 8 bases, with 13 bases separating them. The CDR3 loop spans 13 amino acids.

The chain employs TRBV7-6 and TRBJ2-5, with TRBD2 identical over 12 bases. With 5 bases clipped from V and 2 bases from J, the junction kept 3 bases outside the gene matches. Germline assignment: CDR1 SGHVS and CDR2 FNYEAQ. The CDR3 covers 15 residues. DNA for the CDR3: TGTGCCAGCAGCCCCGGGACTAGCGGGCAAGAGACCCAGTACTTC. Protein sequence: CASSPGTSGQETQYF.

This chain connects TRBV7-8 to TRBJ2-3, with D perhaps matching TRBD1 (6 bases). Between the trimmed V and J ends, which lost 1 base and 2 bases, there was a span of 10 bases. Germline values: CDR1 SGHVS, CDR2 FQNEAQ. The CDR3 covers 15 residues. CDR3 bases: TGTGCCAGCAGCTTAGGGGACACGTACACAGATACGCAGTATTTT. Translation: CASSLGDTYTDTQYF.

This sequence joins TRBV27 and TRBJ2-1; perhaps TRBD2 as D (5 bases). Germline CDR1 and CDR2: MNHEY and SMNVEV (reference sequence). This CDR3 has 14 residues. Trimming pared 3 bases from V and 4 bases from J, leaving 10 bases between. CDR3 sequence: CASSFSGIYNEQFF. The DNA for the CDR3 is TGTGCCAGCAGTTTTTCCGGGATTTACAATGAGCAGTTCTTC.

The chain carries TRBV4-1 and TRBJ2-3; D is perhaps TRBD2 (5 bases). V lost 0 bases, J lost 3 bases, and 10 bases lay in between. The CDR3 totals 15 residues. Germline lookup yields CDR1 MGHRA and CDR2 YSYEKL. CDR3 sequence reads: CASSQDNQRTDTQYF. The CDR3 coding sequence is TGCGCCAGCAGCCAAGACAACCAGCGGACAGATACGCAGTATTTT.

The chain carries TRBV28 and TRBJ2-3, with D possibly TRBD1 on 7 matching bases. Germline V gene sequence: CDR1 MDHEN, CDR2 SYDVKM. The CDR3 is made up of 15 amino acids. V was trimmed by 6 bases and J by 5 bases, leaving 18 bases between them. CDR3 DNA: TGTGCCAGCAGGGGAACAGGGGCCGGGGGAGATACGCAGTATTTT. Translation: CASRGTGAGGDTQYF.

The rearrangement joins TRBV21-1 to TRBJ2-7; the DNA was not used to check the table's D call, TRBD2. TRBV21-1 is given as a pseudogene. This CDR3 region has 14 residues. This chain's CDR3 is CASSSRLAPYEQYF. The CDR3 region has the DNA TGTGCCAGCAGCTCCCGATTAGCGCCCTACGAGCAGTACTTC.

The rearrangement joins TRBV27 to TRBJ2-3; 10 bases line up with TRBD2. Germline loops: CDR1 MNHEY, CDR2 SMNVEV (reference sequence). The V and J ends lost 4 bases and 5 bases, in that order; junction bases with no gene match: 3. The CDR3 loop spans 14 amino acids. CDR3 sequence: CASSSRLAGDTQYF. CDR3 coding DNA: TGTGCCAGCAGTTCCCGACTAGCGGGAGATACGCAGTATTTT.

This clone was found once. This chain connects TRBV6-5 to TRBJ2-3; 9 positions match TRBD2. Germline V CDR1 and CDR2: MNHEY, SVGAGI. The V segment lost 6 bases and the J segment 5 bases; nucleotides outside the gene matches: 3. The CDR3 is made up of 13 amino acids. CDR3 nucleotides: TGTGCCAGCAGGCGGGGGGGCGGAGATACGCAGTATTTT. Translating it yields CASRRGGGDTQYF.

The chain has TRBV27 and TRBJ2-1; 11 positions agree with TRBD2. CDR1 and CDR2 (germline): MNHEY, SMNVEV (reference sequence). This CDR3 is 16 amino acids long. The junction had 13 bases not matched to a gene; V was cut back by 5 bases and J by 10 bases. The DNA for the CDR3 is TGTGCCAGCAGTCCCCTAGCGGGGGGCTCCCCGGTGGAGCAGTTCTTC. It yields the protein CASSPLAGGSPVEQFF.

This chain links TRBV4-1 with TRBJ2-2; D uncertain. The germline V gene has CDR1 MGHRA and CDR2 YSYEKL. The CDR3 consists of 15 residues. Deletions cut 5 bases from V and 3 bases from J, with 13 bases between. The CDR3 reads CASSSELLDTGELFF. The CDR3 coding sequence is TGCGCCAGCAGCTCCGAGTTGTTAGACACCGGGGAGCTGTTTTTT.

This clone showed up just a few times. The chain employs TRBV7-9 and TRBJ1-1, with 9 bases fitting TRBD1. The V and J ends lost 5 bases and 11 bases, in that order; junction bases with no gene match: 9. Germline V gene sequence: CDR1 SEHNR, CDR2 FQNEAQ (reference sequence). The CDR3 loop spans 13 amino acids. The CDR3 here is CASSPRDREVAFF. Written as DNA, the CDR3 is TGTGCCAGCAGCCCACGGGACAGGGAAGTTGCTTTCTTT.

CDR3: CASSQQGTYGYTF. The CDR3 DNA sequence: TGTGCCAGCAGCCAACAGGGGACCTATGGCTACACCTTC. The chain uses TRBV6-6 and TRBJ1-2, with 7 bases matching TRBD1. This CDR3 region has 13 residues. V was clipped by 6 bases and J by 4 bases; unmatched bases: 5. Germline lookup yields CDR1 MNHNY and CDR2 SVGAGI (reference sequence).

This chain links TRBV28 with TRBJ1-5; D may be TRBD1 (5 bases). With 1 base removed from V and 3 bases from J, the gap between germline ends came to 10 bases. Germline V gene data show CDR1 as MDHEN and CDR2 as SYDVKM. CDR3 length: 15 residues. The CDR3 spells CASSLLQGLNQPQHF. The CDR3 nucleotides read TGTGCCAGCAGTTTATTGCAGGGTCTCAATCAGCCCCAGCATTTT. The variable domain in full, completed from reference TRBV28 and TRBJ1-5, reads DVKVTQSSRYLVKRTGEKVFLECVQDMDHENMFWYRQDPGLGLRLIYFSYDVKMKEKGDIPEGYSVSREKKERFSLILESASTNQTSMYLCASSLLQGLNQPQHFGDGTRLSIL.

The chain carries TRBV2 and TRBJ2-1; 13 positions match TRBD2. The J segment lost 9 bases and the V segment lost 7 bases, leaving 15 bases of the junction unmatched. The CDR3 runs to 17 residues. Germline CDR1 and CDR2: SNHLY and FYNNEI. The DNA of the CDR3 is TGTGCCAGCACGGGCCCGGAAGGGACTAGCGGGATTAGTGAGCAGTTCTTC. Translation: CASTGPEGTSGISEQFF.

This clone was observed a single time. The J gene is TRBJ1-4, the V gene TRBV4-1, with 10 bases aligning to TRBD1. Trimming at V came to 7 bases and at J to 6 bases, leaving 11 bases not matched to a gene. The CDR3 is made up of 16 amino acids. Germline V CDR1 and CDR2: MGHRA, YSYEKL. This CDR3 reads CASKLHATGGDEKLFF. As DNA, the CDR3 is TGCGCCAGCAAGCTCCACGCGACAGGGGGCGATGAAAAACTGTTTTTT.

This clone has at least ten counts. V usage is TRBV6-1 and J usage is TRBJ2-2; 7 positions match TRBD2. The V gene end was trimmed by 2 bases and the J gene end by 3 bases; junction bases not matched to a gene: 3. The CDR3 contains 15 residues. CDR1 is MNHNS and CDR2 is SASEGT in the germline V gene. In DNA form, the CDR3 reads TGTGCCAGCAGTGAAAGGGCGGGGGACACCGGGGAGCTGTTTTTT. Protein: CASSERAGDTGELFF.

The chain is built from TRBV7-2 and TRBJ2-1; 13 bases agree with TRBD2. The CDR3 runs to 16 residues. Germline V CDR1 and CDR2: SGHTA, FQGNSA. Losses at the gene ends were 1 base for V and 12 bases for J; bases not matched to a gene: 9. The CDR3, as DNA: TGTGCCAGCAGCTTAGGGACTAGCGGGAGTTTGTACCGGCAGTTCTTC. This gives the protein CASSLGTSGSLYRQFF.